These T cell receptor beta chains were read from a single sample in a study of blood T cell repertoires in COVID-19. Data came from immunoSEQ multiplex PCR; TCRdb stores just in-frame clones and leaves some out. The sample holds 90,000 to 120,000 clones, about four fifths seen once. Sequencing was performed on peripheral blood. The receptors were gathered from a man aged 65 to 85 with acute or convalescent COVID-19. Each CDR3 is given with its conserved first and last residue. D genes are given only for firm matches. Some rows have no size entry. The others give once, few or many, or a class for an expanded clone.

CDR3 DNA | CDR3 protein | J gene | D gene | clone size | V gene
TGTGCCAGCAGCTTAGCGGGGACAGGGTATAAAGGCTACACCTTC | CASSLAGTGYKGYTF | TRBJ1-2 | TRBD1 | . | TRBV7-2
TGTGCCAGCAGCTTCCTTTCCTACGAGCAGTACTTC | CASSFLSYEQYF | TRBJ2-7 | . | . | TRBV11-2
TGTGCCAGCAGTGAATTAACTACAGGGATTAATGAAAAACTGTTTTTT | CASSELTTGINEKLFF | TRBJ1-4 | . | . | TRBV2
TGTGCCAGCAGCTCACAGGGGCCACCAAGTAATCAGCCCCAGCATTTT | CASSSQGPPSNQPQHF | TRBJ1-5 | TRBD1 | few | TRBV14
TGCAGCGTTGAGGCAGGGGCCGGAGATACGCAGTATTTT | CSVEAGAGDTQYF | TRBJ2-3 | . | few | TRBV29-1
TGTGCCAGCAGCCAAACAGGGGGAGTTAACGGGGAGCTGTTTTTT | CASSQTGGVNGELFF | TRBJ2-2 | TRBD1 | . | TRBV3-1/TRBV3-2
TGTGCCAGCAGCGTAGGGGACACTATACTTAACTATGGCTACACCTTC | CASSVGDTILNYGYTF | TRBJ1-2 | . | . | TRBV9
TGTGCCAGCAGCCATGGGACAGGGCCCTCTGGAAACACCATATATTTT | CASSHGTGPSGNTIYF | TRBJ1-3 | TRBD1 | few | TRBV4-2
TGCGCCAGCAGCTCGGGAGGGCAGGCTGAAGCTTTCTTT | CASSSGGQAEAFF | TRBJ1-1 | . | . | TRBV5-1
TGTGCCAGCAGTGCCGACAGGGACTCCACTGAAGCTTTCTTT | CASSADRDSTEAFF | TRBJ1-1 | TRBD1 | . | TRBV6-4
TGTGCCAGCAGCCAGGACAGTCTCTACTATGGCTACACCTTC | CASSQDSLYYGYTF | TRBJ1-2 | . | . | TRBV7-9
TGTGCCAGCAGCTTAATCGGTGACGGGGAGCTGTTTTTT | CASSLIGDGELFF | TRBJ2-2 | . | once | TRBV7-6
TGTGCCAGCTCACTATGGACAGGGATGTCAGATACGCAGTATTTT | CASSLWTGMSDTQYF | TRBJ2-3 | TRBD1 | . | TRBV18
TGTGCCAGCTCAACGAGGACAGTACTCGACGACACTGAAGCTTTCTTT | CASSTRTVLDDTEAFF | TRBJ1-1 | . | . | TRBV18
TGTGCCACCCTCGCCCGGACACTTGATAATCAGCCCCAGCATTTT | CATLARTLDNQPQHF | TRBJ1-5 | . | . | TRBV6-5
TGTGCCAGCAGCTTACCGGCCCTAGCGGGGGACACCGGGGAGCTGTTTTTT | CASSLPALAGDTGELFF | TRBJ2-2 | . | . | TRBV21-1